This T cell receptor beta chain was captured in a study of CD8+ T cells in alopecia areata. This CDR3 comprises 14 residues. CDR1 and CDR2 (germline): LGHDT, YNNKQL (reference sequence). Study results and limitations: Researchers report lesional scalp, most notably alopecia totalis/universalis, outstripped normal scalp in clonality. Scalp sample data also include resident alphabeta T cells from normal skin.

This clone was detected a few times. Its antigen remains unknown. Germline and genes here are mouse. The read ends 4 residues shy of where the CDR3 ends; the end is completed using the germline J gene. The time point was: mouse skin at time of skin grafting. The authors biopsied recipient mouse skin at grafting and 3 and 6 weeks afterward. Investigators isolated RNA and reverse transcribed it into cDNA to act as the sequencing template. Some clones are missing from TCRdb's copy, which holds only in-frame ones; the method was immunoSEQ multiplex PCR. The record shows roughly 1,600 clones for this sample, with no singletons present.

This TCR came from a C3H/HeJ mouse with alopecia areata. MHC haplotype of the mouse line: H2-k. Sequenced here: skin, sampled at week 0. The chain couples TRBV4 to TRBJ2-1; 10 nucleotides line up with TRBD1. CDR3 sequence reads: CASSVDRGRAEQFF. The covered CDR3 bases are TGTGCCAGCAGCGTCGACAGGGGGCGAGCT.